Each of the 8 T cell receptor beta chains below was sequenced from the same sample in a study of tissue T cells after allogeneic stem cell transplantation. The repertoire was sequenced with immunoSEQ multiplex PCR; TCRdb's copy has only in-frame clones and lacks some. The data show 2,500 to 3,500 clones, almost 50% seen once. Time point meaning: mouse harvest day 14 after allogeneic transplant. Tail vein injection delivered 10^7 T-cell-depleted bone marrow cells and 10^6 splenic CD5+ T cells. Material: gut tissue. Receptors were obtained from a female BALB/c mouse given C57BL/6 T cells with graft-versus-host disease after an allogeneic hematopoietic cell transplant.

In the case of this clone: Any gene name here is a mouse gene name. The missing CDR3 end, 1 residue past where the read stops, is filled in from the germline J gene. The rearrangement uses TRBV3 and TRBJ2-4; D is tentatively TRBD1 or TRBD2 (6 bases each). The CDR3 loop spans 15 amino acids. The V end lost 2 bases, the J end lost 3 bases, and 12 bases lay between the germline ends. Germline values: CDR1 SNHLY, CDR2 FYNGKV (reference sequence). The CDR3 loop is CASSLRGRWQNTLYF. The part of the CDR3 DNA that was read is TGTGCCAGCAGCTTACGGGGGCGCTGGCAAAACACCTTGTAC.

As concerns this clone: The gene names given are mouse names. The missing CDR3 end, 1 residue past where the read stops, is filled in from the germline J gene. V is TRBV17 and J is TRBJ2-4, with TRBD2 matching 11 bases. V trimming: 2 bases; J trimming: 1 base; junction bases outside the gene matches: 2. Germline lookup yields CDR1 MNHDT and CDR2 YYDKIL. The CDR3 sequence is 16 residues long. CDR3 sequence: CASSRILGGRQNTLYF. The CDR3 DNA, read in part, is TGTGCTAGCAGTAGAATACTGGGGGGGCGTCAAAACACCTTGTAC.

This clone ranks as medium-sized. The gene symbols are mouse symbols. The read ends 1 residue shy of where the CDR3 ends; the end is completed using the germline J gene. The chain carries TRBV4 and TRBJ2-1; TRBD2 matches 8 bases. After removal of 3 bases from V and 4 bases from J, the junction contained 5 bases not matched to a gene. Germline V lookup: CDR1 LGHDT, CDR2 YNNKQL (reference sequence). The CDR3 spans 15 residues. The CDR3 is CASSYDWGGYAEQFF. The part of the CDR3 DNA that was read is TGTGCCAGCAGCTACGACTGGGGTGGGTATGCTGAGCAGTTC.

Regarding this clone: Genes here carry mouse names. Read coverage stops 1 residue before the CDR3 terminus; the germline J gene supplies the remainder. The chain carries TRBV16 and TRBJ1-4; D may be TRBD1 (5 bases). CDR1 is SGHSA and CDR2 is FRNQAP in the germline V gene. The CDR3 is 14 amino acids. V lost 0 bases and J lost 7, with 9 bases in between. CDR3 DNA, as far as it was read: TGTGCAAGCAGCTTAGAGGTGGGGGGCGAAAGATTATTT. Translated: CASSLEVGGERLF. The full CDR3 protein reads CASSLEVGGERLFF.

There are a few counts of this clone. Mouse names are used for the genes. Read coverage stops 1 residue before the CDR3 terminus; the germline J gene supplies the remainder. The chain links TRBV5 to TRBJ2-3, with TRBD2 matching 7 bases. The CDR3 is 16 residues long. J lost 0 bases, V lost 4 bases, and 7 bases had no gene match. Looked up from germline, CDR1 is LGHNA and CDR2 is YNLKQL (reference sequence). The CDR3 spells CASSPRLGPSAETLYF. The covered CDR3 bases are TGTGCCAGCAGCCCTCGACTGGGCCCTAGTGCAGAAACGCTGTAT.

In its sample, this clone was seen once. The genes are named according to mouse. The read terminates 1 residue ahead of where the CDR3 ends, so the germline J gene completes it. This sample includes further DNA sequences coding for the same CDR3. The chain couples TRBV26 to TRBJ1-1, with D perhaps TRBD1 (6 bases). This CDR3 has 13 amino acids. Per germline, CDR1 KGHPV and CDR2 FQNQEV (reference sequence). Trimming took 4 bases from V and 1 from J, leaving 7 bases between them. This CDR3 is CASSPGQNTEVFF. CDR3 bases read: TGTGCCAGCAGTCCGGGACAAAACACAGAAGTCTTC.

Remarks on this clone: Mouse names are used for the genes. The read is 1 residue too short to cover the CDR3 end, so that end is filled in from the germline J gene. The chain combines TRBV26 with TRBJ2-5; 10 bases agree with TRBD1. The CDR3 contains 15 residues. In germline, CDR1 is KGHPV, CDR2 FQNQEV (reference sequence). Trimming cost V 4 bases and J 4 bases; bases outside gene matches: 5. The sequenced CDR3 bases are TGTGCCAGCAGTCCTCCGGGACAGGGGAAAGACACCCAGTAC. Its protein product is CASSPPGQGKDTQY. The CDR3 as a whole reads CASSPPGQGKDTQYF.

In regard to this clone: Gene names are the mouse ones. The read terminates 1 residue before the CDR3 end, so the remaining end is supplied by the germline J gene. The chain joins TRBV26 to TRBJ1-4, with D tentatively TRBD1 (5 bases). This CDR3 has 14 amino acids. The germline V gene encodes CDR1 KGHPV and CDR2 FQNQEV (reference sequence). Deletions cut 1 base from V and 3 bases from J, with 6 bases between. The CDR3 sequence: CASSLWGANERLFF. The DNA read from the CDR3 is TGTGCCAGCAGTCTGTGGGGCGCCAACGAAAGATTATTT.